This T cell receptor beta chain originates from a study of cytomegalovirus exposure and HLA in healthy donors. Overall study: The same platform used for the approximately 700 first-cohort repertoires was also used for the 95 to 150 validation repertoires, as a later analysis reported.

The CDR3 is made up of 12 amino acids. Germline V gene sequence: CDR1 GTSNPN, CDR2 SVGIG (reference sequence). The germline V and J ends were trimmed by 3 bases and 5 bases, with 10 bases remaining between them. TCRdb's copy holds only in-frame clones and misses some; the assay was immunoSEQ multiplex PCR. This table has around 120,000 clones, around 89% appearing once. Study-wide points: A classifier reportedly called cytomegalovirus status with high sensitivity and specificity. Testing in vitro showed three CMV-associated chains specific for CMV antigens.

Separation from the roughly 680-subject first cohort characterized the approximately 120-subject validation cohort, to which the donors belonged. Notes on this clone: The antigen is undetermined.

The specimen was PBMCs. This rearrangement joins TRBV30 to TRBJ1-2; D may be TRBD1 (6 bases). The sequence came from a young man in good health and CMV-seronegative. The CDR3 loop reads CAWRTGGYGYTF. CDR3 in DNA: TGTGCCTGGAGGACAGGTGGTTATGGCTACACCTTC.